This paragraph covers one T cell receptor beta chain sequence. This record belongs to a study of blood T cell repertoires in COVID-19. Study in general: Collection of acute and convalescent COVID-19 samples took place in the United States, Italy and Spain. Nucleic acid was either cDNA or gDNA, and it came from T cells, B-cell-depleted T cells, or PBMCs.

Trimming took 3 bases from V and 7 from J; bases not matched to a gene: 2. The germline V gene has CDR1 KGHSH and CDR2 LQKENI. CDR3 length: 12 amino acids. Authors' data handling: From reference gene primer amplification, estimates of nucleated cell counts were derived. The table came from immunoSEQ multiplex PCR; TCRdb's copy has only in-frame clones and leaves some out. V and J calls and clone size follow that table, whereas D and trimming were derived from the DNA. Of around 150,000 clones listed, about 82% were seen once; the top ten hold around 4.2%. Sequencing input: peripheral blood. This receptor was taken from a woman of 80 years or more with active or convalescent COVID-19. This chain connects TRBV18 to TRBJ1-1; the match to TRBD1 covers 7 bases. This CDR3 is CASSPDRDEAFF. The CDR3 DNA sequence: TGTGCCAGCTCACCCGACAGGGATGAAGCTTTCTTT.